The present entry profiles one TCR beta chain with its context. What antigen it recognizes has not been identified. No clone much larger than this one lies a single base away; base qualities are absent. High-throughput TCRbeta CDR3 sequencing of frozen genomic DNA was performed by immunoSEQ, with PCR amplification, mapping, bias correction and internal controls included. Per the source publication's procedure: Only productive rearrangements were retained, with each unique TCRbeta sequence defined by its CDR3 nucleotide sequence together with its V and J gene. A sequence counted as donor-reactive only if the sequence showed at least 5-fold expansion in CFSE-low cells compared with unstimulated pre-transplant cells and had a frequency of at least 0.01%. Minimum frequency thresholds were set for each subject based on the unstimulated sample with the lowest template count, ensuring at least 90% detection power. Repertoire turnover was measured by Jensen-Shannon divergence between the top 1000 TCRbeta sequences post- and pre-transplant. Changes in detection of donor-reactive sequences were tested with two-sided Fisher's exact tests. TCRdb's version of the immuneACCESS table is confined to in-frame rearrangements and falls short of the full clone set. An unresolved V gene accounts for under half of the shortfall where checked; the remainder is of unknown origin. V and J calls and clone size are given by that table; D and trimming were obtained from the DNA. This sample lists about 120,000 clones; just over 90% were detected once. Approximately 0.88% of the sample belongs to the ten largest clones.

The sample is drawn from a study of T cell clones after liver transplantation (dated by TCRdb to about 2019). In terms of the full investigation: Samples were obtained from ITN030ST, a randomized trial in which withdrawal of immunosuppression was attempted within 2 years of liver transplantation. Donor-reactive T cell clones were identified by TCRbeta sequencing after a pre-transplant mixed lymphocyte reaction and then tracked in post-transplant blood. Third party-reactive TCRbeta sequences were also identified from pre-transplant MLRs to serve as an antigen-independent comparator for donor-reactive sequences. Three of the eight recipients were HCV-positive; the others were transplanted for non-autoimmune, non-viral indications. Subjects received no induction therapy and standard immunosuppression until randomization at 12-24 months post-transplant. Tolerance meant complete immunosuppression withdrawal for at least one year without liver enzymes rising beyond twice the upper limit of normal. Blood samples were collected pre-transplant, pre-randomization before withdrawal, and post-randomization after either full withdrawal or failed withdrawal. Of the 8 liver transplant recipients making up the studied cohort, 3 were classified as tolerant and 5 as non-tolerant.

Study-wide conclusions, independent of this receptor: In most of the 8 subjects, regardless of tolerance or HCV status, circulating donor-reactive CD4 TCRbeta sequences dropped significantly post-transplant. Because allograft tissue specimens were not available, migration of donor-reactive T cells into the graft, rather than deletion, may have occurred. Conclusions were preliminary, limited by small, heterogeneous patient numbers and non-standardized post-transplant time points. The decline in donor-reactive sequences exceeded the decline in third party-reactive sequences, suggesting partial antigen-specific deletion that was unrelated to withdrawal success. Low numbers of available donor cells limited the measurable donor-reactive repertoire in two subjects. Once repertoire turnover was taken into account, donor-reactive detection showed a significant reduction for CD4 in 7 of 8 subjects and for CD8 in 8 of 8.

Unstimulated PBMCs, after thawing, were stained for CD3, CD4 and CD8 and then FACS-sorted into CD3+CD4+ and CD3+CD8+ populations. All 8 studied subjects were randomized to immunosuppression withdrawal. The Qiagen DNeasy Blood and Tissue Kit was used to isolate genomic DNA. Including cysteine and phenylalanine, the CDR3 has 15 amino acids. Only the CDR3 DNA is retained, 45 bases long and in frame from the first base. The germline V gene supplies CDR1 SGHRS and CDR2 YFSETQ. V and J are truncated by 4 bases and 5 bases respectively, leaving an intervening sequence of 18 bases. The sample here was CD4+ T cells from blood, taken 12 months after liver transplant. The chain is assembled from TRBV5-1 and TRBJ2-5; the D gene is possibly TRBD1 or TRBD2, with 5 bases matching each. This sequence originates from a human patient who received a liver transplant. Because of the transplant, the T cells may be the graft donor's rather than the patient's own. The nucleotides read TGCGCCAGCAGCGTGGGGACGCCGATCGGGGAGACCCAGTACTTC. Its translation reads: CASSVGTPIGETQYF.